Presented here are 2 T cell receptor beta chains from one specimen sequenced in a study of shared clonotypes between healthy human individuals. This table comes from immunoSEQ multiplex PCR, and its TCRdb copy is limited to in-frame clones, with some not included. This table has around 1,000,000 clones, around three quarters appearing once. Sequencing was done on a sample of memory CD4+ T cells from PBMCs. Regarding subset: CD45RA-negative fraction. The receptors come from a man between 18 and 35 years old in good health. Some clones in this sample may be carry-over from other donors' samples.

V and J are TRBV2 and TRBJ2-5; 11 bases line up with TRBD2. The length of the CDR3 is 16 residues. Trimming removed 7 bases from V and 7 bases from J; junction bases left unmatched: 14. The V gene's germline CDR1 is SNHLY and CDR2 FYNNEI. Here the CDR3 DNA reads TGTGCCAGCACCAGACTAGCGGGGAGGGTGGGCTCGACCCAGTACTTC. Its translation is CASTRLAGRVGSTQYF.

This rearrangement joins TRBV7-8 to TRBJ2-1; 10 bases fit TRBD2. The CDR3 is 17 residues long. V dropped 1 base and J dropped 4; count of bases not matched to a gene: 7. In germline, CDR1 is SGHVS, CDR2 FQNEAQ. The CDR3 nucleotides read TGTGCCAGCAGCTTAGTCACTAGCGGGGCACTATACAATGAGCAGTTCTTC. This sequence encodes CASSLVTSGALYNEQFF.